These 6 T cell receptor beta chains originate from one sample sequenced in a study of T cell changes during pregnancy in multiple sclerosis. Clones were read by immunoSEQ multiplex PCR, and TCRdb kept only the in-frame ones, dropping some. The sample consists of approximately 74,000 clones, about nine tenths of them appearing once. Sequenced here: peripheral blood, sampled before pregnancy. The receptor set was obtained from a female donor with multiple sclerosis, enrolled in a pregnancy study.

The chain recombines TRBV29-1 with TRBJ1-3; D is unresolved. The CDR3 spans 13 residues. The germline V and J ends were trimmed by 6 bases and 4 bases, with 13 bases remaining between them. CDR1 SQVTM and CDR2 ANQGSEA come from the germline V gene. In nucleotides, the CDR3 is TGCAGCGTCAGCCGGACGGGGGGAAACACCATATATTTT. Translating gives CSVSRTGGNTIYF.

Here the CDR3 reads CASSGNVAREETQYF. CDR3 sequence (DNA): TGTGCCAGCAGCGGAAACGTGGCTAGGGAGGAGACCCAGTACTTC. This chain connects TRBV27 to TRBJ2-5; D may be TRBD2 (5 bases). This CDR3 contains 15 residues. The V and J ends lost 6 bases and 5 bases respectively, with 19 bases between them. Looked up from germline, CDR1 is MNHEY and CDR2 is SMNVEV (reference sequence).

The chain carries TRBV7-3 and TRBJ1-2, with 10 bases identical to TRBD1. J gave up 0 bases and V 1 base, and 14 bases lay outside the gene matches. The CDR3 is 20 residues long. Germline V gives CDR1 SGHTA, CDR2 FQGTGA. The CDR3 region has the DNA TGTGCCAGCAGCTTAAATCCACCGGGACAGGGGTTTTCGTCTAACTATGGCTACACCTTC. It specifies CASSLNPPGQGFSSNYGYTF.

V usage is TRBV9 and J usage is TRBJ2-2; weak D call: TRBD2 (6 bases). Looked up from germline, CDR1 is SGDLS and CDR2 is YYNGEE. Trimming took off 0 bases at V and 4 bases at J, with 10 bases between the two ends. This CDR3 spans 15 amino acids. In DNA, the CDR3 is TGTGCCAGCAGCGTAGAAGGCGGGGCCACCGGGGAGCTGTTTTTT. Translated, it gives CASSVEGGATGELFF.

The chain couples TRBV5-1 to TRBJ1-3, with D tentatively TRBD1 (6 bases). From germline, CDR1 is SGHRS and CDR2 YFSETQ. Trimming took off 2 bases at V and 6 bases at J, with 12 bases between the two ends. CDR3 length equals 14 residues. The CDR3 nucleotides read TGCGCCAGCAGCTTTGACAGGAGTAAAAACACCATATATTTT. It encodes CASSFDRSKNTIYF.

The chain recombines TRBV5-6 with TRBJ1-1, with 8 bases matching TRBD1. Losses at the gene ends were 3 bases for V and 7 bases for J; bases not matched to a gene: 2. Germline values: CDR1 SGHDT, CDR2 YYEEEE. CDR3 size: 12 residues. The CDR3 is CASSSGTGEAFF. The CDR3 nucleotides read TGTGCCAGCAGCTCCGGGACAGGTGAAGCTTTCTTT.